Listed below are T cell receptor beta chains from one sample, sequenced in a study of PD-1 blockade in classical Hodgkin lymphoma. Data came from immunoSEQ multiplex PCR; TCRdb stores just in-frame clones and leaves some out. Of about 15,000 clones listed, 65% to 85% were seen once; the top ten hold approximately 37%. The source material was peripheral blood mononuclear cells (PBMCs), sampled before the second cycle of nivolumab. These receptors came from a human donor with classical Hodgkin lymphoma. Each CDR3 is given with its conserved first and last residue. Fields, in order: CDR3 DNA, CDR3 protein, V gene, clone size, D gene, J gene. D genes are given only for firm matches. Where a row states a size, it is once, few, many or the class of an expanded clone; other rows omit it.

TGTGCCAGTACGACCGCCCAGGGAGCGTACACCGGGGAGCTGTTTTTT | CASTTAQGAYTGELFF | TRBV19 | . | . | TRBJ2-2
TGTGCCAGCAGTTACAGCCGACAGGGGGTCGGGGAGCTGTTTTTT | CASSYSRQGVGELFF | TRBV6-5 | . | TRBD1 | TRBJ2-2
TGTGCCAGTAGTATCCAGCGGGGGAACACCGGGGAGCTGTTTTTT | CASSIQRGNTGELFF | TRBV19 | . | TRBD2 | TRBJ2-2
TGTGCCAGCAGTTACCGGCGGGAGGACACCTACGAGCAGTACTTC | CASSYRREDTYEQYF | TRBV6-5 | . | TRBD2 | TRBJ2-7
TGCGCCAGCAGCTCTGGCCCGACAGGGGGAAATTCACCCCTCCACTTT | CASSSGPTGGNSPLHF | TRBV5-1 | . | TRBD1 | TRBJ1-6
TGTGCCAGCAGCCAATCACAGGGACAGGGGGCTTACAATGAGCAGTTCTTC | CASSQSQGQGAYNEQFF | TRBV16 | . | TRBD1 | TRBJ2-1
TGTGCCAGCACCGAACGGGGACTAACCTACAATGAGCAGTTCTTC | CASTERGLTYNEQFF | TRBV27 | few | TRBD2 | TRBJ2-1
TGTGCCAGCACTACAGGACAGGGCACAGATACGCAGTATTTT | CASTTGQGTDTQYF | TRBV19 | . | TRBD1 | TRBJ2-3
TGCGCCAGCAGCTTGGAGCCAAGGGACCCTGGGAGGCAGCCCCAGCATTTT | CASSLEPRDPGRQPQHF | TRBV5-1 | . | . | TRBJ1-5
TGTGCCAGCAGTCAATTTAGGGGGCTCTCCTACGAGCAGTACTTC | CASSQFRGLSYEQYF | TRBV6-5 | . | TRBD1 | TRBJ2-7
TGTGCCAGCAGGGACCGGGACAGGGGGCGGGAGCAGTACTTC | CASRDRDRGREQYF | TRBV6-1 | . | TRBD1 | TRBJ2-7
TGTGCCAGCAGCTGGGGTTGGGGGGCGGAGATCAATCAGCCCCAGCATTTT | CASSWGWGAEINQPQHF | TRBV7-8 | . | . | TRBJ1-5
TGTGCCTGTAACCTCCAGGGCTGGGGGACTGAAGCTTTCTTT | CACNLQGWGTEAFF | TRBV30 | . | . | TRBJ1-1
TGCGCCAGCTCCTTCGGGAGGGCCTACAATGAGCAGTTCTTC | CASSFGRAYNEQFF | TRBV5-1 | . | TRBD2 | TRBJ2-1
TGTGCCAGCAGTGTGGGAGGGCCTTTGTACGAGCAGTACTTC | CASSVGGPLYEQYF | TRBV6-1 | . | TRBD2 | TRBJ2-7
TGTGCCAGCAGCCTCAGGAACACCGGGGAGCTGTTTTTT | CASSLRNTGELFF | TRBV5-6 | . | . | TRBJ2-2
TGCAGCGTTGCGGCGGGGGAGGCTTTCTTT | CSVAAGEAFF | TRBV29-1 | . | . | TRBJ1-1
TGTGCCAGCAGCCAGCACCAGGGGGCAGATACGCAGTATTTT | CASSQHQGADTQYF | TRBV4-2 | . | TRBD1 | TRBJ2-3
TGTGCCAGCAGCACAAAAGGGACACCCTATAATTCACCCCTCCACTTT | CASSTKGTPYNSPLHF | TRBV27 | once | . | TRBJ1-6
TGTGCCATCAGTGCCGGGACTAGCGGGTCCGGCGGGGAGCTGTTTTTT | CAISAGTSGSGGELFF | TRBV10-3 | few | TRBD2 | TRBJ2-2
TGTGCCTGGACCACCGGGGCCAACACCGGGGAGCTGTTTTTT | CAWTTGANTGELFF | TRBV30 | . | . | TRBJ2-2
TGTGCCAGCAGCTTCGGGACAGCGACACAAGAGACCCAGTACTTC | CASSFGTATQETQYF | TRBV11-2 | . | TRBD1 | TRBJ2-5
TGTGCCAGCAGTTTTTCGACAGGGAGGCACGAGCAGTACTTC | CASSFSTGRHEQYF | TRBV6-1 | . | . | TRBJ2-7
TGCGCCAGCAGCTTGGCTTTGGCGGGGGGGCCAGAGACCCAGTACTTC | CASSLALAGGPETQYF | TRBV5-1 | once | TRBD2 | TRBJ2-5
TGTGCCAGCAGCTTCACCGACAGGGGATTTGGCAATCAGCCCCAGCATTTT | CASSFTDRGFGNQPQHF | TRBV7-2 | . | TRBD1 | TRBJ1-5
TGCGCCAGCAGCTTGGCGGAAAACGAGCAGTACTTC | CASSLAENEQYF | TRBV5-1 | once | . | TRBJ2-7
TGTGCCAGCAGCTCTTTACAGGGGGCGAGGGAGGGTGGCTACACCTTC | CASSSLQGAREGGYTF | TRBV11-2 | once | TRBD1 | TRBJ1-2
TGTGCCAGCACAATCGCCCCCTGGTATGAGCAGTTCTTC | CASTIAPWYEQFF | TRBV2 | once | . | TRBJ2-1
TGTGCCAGCAGTGCCACCCTCCCGACTTCGGCTCTGGAGACCCAGTACTTC | CASSATLPTSALETQYF | TRBV6-1 | . | . | TRBJ2-5
TGCGCCAGCAGCTCGGCCGGGGGGAGGCCCCTCCACTTT | CASSSAGGRPLHF | TRBV5-1 | . | . | TRBJ1-6
TGTGCCAGCAGCAAACAGGGCCAGAACACTGAAGCTTTCTTT | CASSKQGQNTEAFF | TRBV28 | . | . | TRBJ1-1
TGTGCCAGCAGGCTAGCGGGAAGGTACAATGAGCAGTTCTTC | CASRLAGRYNEQFF | TRBV27 | . | TRBD2 | TRBJ2-1
TGTGCCAGCGGGTCCTTACAGGGCAGAAATCAGCCCCAGCATTTT | CASGSLQGRNQPQHF | TRBV6-5 | few | . | TRBJ1-5
TGTGCCAGCACCAAAGACAGTTCTCGCTATGGCTACACCTTC | CASTKDSSRYGYTF | TRBV6-1 | . | . | TRBJ1-2
TGTGCCAGCTCACGACTAGCGGGGAACATAGATACGCAGTATTTT | CASSRLAGNIDTQYF | TRBV18 | . | TRBD2 | TRBJ2-3
TGTGCCAGCAGCCAATCCGTCCTAGAAAAACTGTTTTTT | CASSQSVLEKLFF | TRBV16 | . | . | TRBJ1-4
TGTGCTAGTGCCGCACGGACAGGGGGGAAGAACACTGAAGCTTTCTTT | CASAARTGGKNTEAFF | TRBV12-5 | once | TRBD1 | TRBJ1-1
TGCGCCAGCACCAACACAGGGGTGAATTCACCCCTCCACTTT | CASTNTGVNSPLHF | TRBV5-1 | . | TRBD1 | TRBJ1-6
TGTGCCAGCAGTTTCCGGGAGGGCAATGAGCAGTTCTTC | CASSFREGNEQFF | TRBV28 | . | TRBD2 | TRBJ2-1
TGTGCCAGCAGCCCTCGACCGCTATACGAGCAGTACTTC | CASSPRPLYEQYF | TRBV7-7 | . | . | TRBJ2-7
TGTGCCAGTAGTATAAATCGAGGGATCGAAAAACTGTTTTTT | CASSINRGIEKLFF | TRBV19 | . | . | TRBJ1-4
TGTGCCTGGATACCCAGGGGGGAAACCAGCACAGATACGCAGTATTTT | CAWIPRGETSTDTQYF | TRBV30 | . | . | TRBJ2-3
TGCGCCAGCAGGCAGGGACAGGGGGCCACTGAAGCTTTCTTT | CASRQGQGATEAFF | TRBV5-1 | . | TRBD1 | TRBJ1-1
TGCGCCAGCAGCTTGTGGAGTGACGGGGAGCTGTTTTTT | CASSLWSDGELFF | TRBV5-1 | . | . | TRBJ2-2
TGTGCCAGCAGTTACGGTATGGTGGATGAGCAGTTCTTC | CASSYGMVDEQFF | TRBV6-5 | . | . | TRBJ2-1
TGTGCCAGCAGCTTATCGACAGGGGGGTCTGGAAACACCATATATTTT | CASSLSTGGSGNTIYF | TRBV7-3 | . | TRBD1 | TRBJ1-3
TGTGCCAGCAGTGAAGCTGGGGCAGGGCCCCAGCCCCAGCATTTT | CASSEAGAGPQPQHF | TRBV6-1 | few | . | TRBJ1-5
TGTGCCAGCAGTATTCCCACGGGGCCGACTAATGAAAAACTGTTTTTT | CASSIPTGPTNEKLFF | TRBV2 | once | . | TRBJ1-4
TGTGCCAGCTCACCTCTTTACGTTTACGAGCAGTACTTC | CASSPLYVYEQYF | TRBV18 | . | . | TRBJ2-7
TGTGCCAGCAGTTTGCCGGCGGTCAGCTCCCCTTCCTATGGCTACACCTTC | CASSLPAVSSPSYGYTF | TRBV28 | . | . | TRBJ1-2
TGTGCCAGCAGTTTACAGGGGGCCCAAGAGACCCAGTACTTC | CASSLQGAQETQYF | TRBV27 | . | TRBD1 | TRBJ2-5
TGTGCCAGAAGTCTTAGCGCAAACTTCTCCTACGAGCAGTACTTC | CARSLSANFSYEQYF | TRBV5-3 | . | . | TRBJ2-7
TGCGCCAGCAGCCAAGGGGCTTACCCCTACGAGCAGTACTTC | CASSQGAYPYEQYF | TRBV4-1 | . | . | TRBJ2-7
TGTGCCAGCAGTCTACAGGGGTGGACTGAAGCTTTCTTT | CASSLQGWTEAFF | TRBV28 | once | TRBD1 | TRBJ1-1
TGTGCCAGCAGTTACGCGTCGGGATCTGGAAACACCATATATTTT | CASSYASGSGNTIYF | TRBV6-5 | once | . | TRBJ1-3